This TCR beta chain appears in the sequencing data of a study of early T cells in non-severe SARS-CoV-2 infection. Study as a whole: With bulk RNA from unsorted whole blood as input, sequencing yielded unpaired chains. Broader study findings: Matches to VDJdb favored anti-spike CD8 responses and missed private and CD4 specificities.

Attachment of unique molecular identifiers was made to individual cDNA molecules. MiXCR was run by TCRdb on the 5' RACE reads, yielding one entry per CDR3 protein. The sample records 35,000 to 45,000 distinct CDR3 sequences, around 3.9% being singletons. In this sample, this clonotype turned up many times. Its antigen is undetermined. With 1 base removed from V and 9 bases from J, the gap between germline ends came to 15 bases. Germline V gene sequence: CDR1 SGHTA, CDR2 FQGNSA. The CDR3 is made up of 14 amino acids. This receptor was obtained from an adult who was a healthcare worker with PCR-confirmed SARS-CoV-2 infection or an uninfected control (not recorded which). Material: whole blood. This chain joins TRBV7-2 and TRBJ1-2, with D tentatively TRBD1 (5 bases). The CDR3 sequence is CASSLGDRQQSYTF. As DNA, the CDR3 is TGTGCCAGCAGCTTAGGGGACCGCCAGCAAAGCTACACCTTC.